This T cell receptor (beta chain) comes out of a study of cytomegalovirus exposure and HLA in healthy donors. General study points: An analysis was carried out later, and it reportedly showed fewer N-insertions in an Asian-associated ancestry cluster than the roughly 670-donor mean.

The PCR was carried out with 60 Vbeta primers and 13 Jbeta primers. Assay used: immunoSEQ multiplex PCR; TCRdb lists only in-frame clones, some missing. The profile shows 75,000 to 90,000 clones, about 69% of them singletons. The CDR3 length is 15 residues. The germline gives CDR1 SGHAT, CDR2 FQNNGV. The ends lost 4 bases at V and 2 bases at J; junction bases unmatched: 5. Notes on this clone: Its target is not known.

This rearrangement joins TRBV11-2 to TRBJ2-7; 10 bases fit TRBD1. Sequencing was done on a sample of PBMCs. This sequence was found in a man aged 55 to 70 in good health and CMV-seronegative. CDR3 region: CASSSRDRGTYEQYF. CDR3 DNA: TGTGCCAGCAGCTCTCGGGACAGGGGCACCTACGAGCAGTACTTC.